One sample yielded the 2 T cell receptor beta chains listed below, sequenced in a study of OX40 agonist ivuxolimab in advanced cancers. The table came from immunoSEQ multiplex PCR; TCRdb's copy has only in-frame clones and leaves some out. The sample lists approximately 67,000 clones; under 95% were seen once. Sequencing used CD4+ or CD8+ T cells sorted from blood, obtained in a trial of the OX40 agonist ivuxolimab. These receptor sequences come from an adult with an advanced solid tumor such as melanoma, head and neck, liver or kidney cancer.

The chain recombines TRBV7-8 with TRBJ2-1; 11 bases align to TRBD1. The germline gives CDR1 SGHVS, CDR2 FQNEAQ. The CDR3 totals 15 residues. Trimming removed 5 bases from V and 3 bases from J; junction bases left unmatched: 3. The CDR3 loop reads CASSMGQGGYNEQFF. CDR3 in DNA: TGTGCCAGCAGCATGGGACAGGGGGGCTACAATGAGCAGTTCTTC.

This chain connects TRBV11-2 to TRBJ2-3; 7 nucleotides match TRBD1. V was clipped by 1 base and J by 0 bases; unmatched bases: 4. The germline gives CDR1 SGHAT, CDR2 FQNNGV. This CDR3 is 16 amino acids long. The CDR3: CASSLGRGLSTDTQYF. The CDR3 DNA reads as TGTGCCAGCAGCTTAGGAAGGGGGCTGAGCACAGATACGCAGTATTTT.